Listed below are T cell receptor beta chains from one sample, sequenced in a study of early T cells in non-severe SARS-CoV-2 infection. One entry per CDR3 protein results from TCRdb running MiXCR on the 5' RACE reads. The table records roughly 41,000 distinct CDR3 sequences, 4.7% of them present only once. Sequenced sample: whole blood. The receptor source for this set is an adult who was a healthcare worker with PCR-confirmed SARS-CoV-2 infection or an uninfected control (not recorded which). CDR3s include the opening cysteine and the closing phenylalanine or tryptophan. The D gene is left open where the match is weak. Clone sizes are given selectively: once, few, many, or a class where the clone is expanded.

v_call: TRBV2; clone_size: many; d_call: TRBD1; j_call: TRBJ2-1; cdr3_length: 13; cdr3_nt: TGTGCCAGCAGTGAAACAGGGGTCAATGAGCAGTTCTTC; cdr3_aa: CASSETGVNEQFF
v_call: TRBV3-1; clone_size: many; d_call: TRBD2; j_call: TRBJ2-7; cdr3_length: 15; cdr3_nt: TGTGCCAGCAGCCCGACTAGCGGGAGAAGGTACGAGCAGTACTTC; cdr3_aa: CASSPTSGRRYEQYF
v_call: TRBV18; clone_size: many; d_call: NA; j_call: TRBJ1-5; cdr3_length: 14; cdr3_nt: TGTGCCAGCTCACCACCGGCAGTCGTACAGCCCCAGCATTTT; cdr3_aa: CASSPPAVVQPQHF
v_call: TRBV7-8; clone_size: many; d_call: NA; j_call: TRBJ1-5; cdr3_length: 13; cdr3_nt: TGTGCCAGCAGCTTGGATCGCAATCAGCCCCAGCATTTT; cdr3_aa: CASSLDRNQPQHF
v_call: TRBV5-1; clone_size: NA; d_call: NA; j_call: TRBJ2-1; cdr3_length: 15; cdr3_nt: TGCGCCAGCAGCGGAGAGGGAGTCTCCTACAATGAGCAGTTCTTC; cdr3_aa: CASSGEGVSYNEQFF
v_call: TRBV10-3; clone_size: few; d_call: NA; j_call: TRBJ2-3; cdr3_length: 16; cdr3_nt: TGTGCCATCAGTGCCGTCCGGGCTGTACGCACAGATACGCAGTATTTT; cdr3_aa: CAISAVRAVRTDTQYF
v_call: TRBV21-1; clone_size: few; d_call: NA; j_call: TRBJ2-5; cdr3_length: 13; cdr3_nt: TGTGCCAGCAGCATGGAGGGGGCAGGGACCCAGTACTTC; cdr3_aa: CASSMEGAGTQYF
v_call: TRBV7-9; clone_size: NA; d_call: TRBD1; j_call: TRBJ2-3; cdr3_length: 14; cdr3_nt: TGTGCCAGCAGCTTCGGACAGGGCTTAGATACGCAGTATTTT; cdr3_aa: CASSFGQGLDTQYF
v_call: TRBV11-2; clone_size: few; d_call: NA; j_call: TRBJ1-5; cdr3_length: 13; cdr3_nt: TGTGCCAGCAGCCGTAAACCGTTGGAGCCCCAGCATTTT; cdr3_aa: CASSRKPLEPQHF
v_call: TRBV28; clone_size: medium-sized; d_call: NA; j_call: TRBJ2-7; cdr3_length: 15; cdr3_nt: TGTGCCACCACCCCAGAGGTTTTGGGGGGCTACGAGCAGTACTTC; cdr3_aa: CATTPEVLGGYEQYF
v_call: TRBV19; clone_size: NA; d_call: NA; j_call: TRBJ2-2; cdr3_length: 14; cdr3_nt: TGTGCCAGTAGTCTTAGGACCGACACCGGGGAGCTGTTTTTT; cdr3_aa: CASSLRTDTGELFF
v_call: TRBV7-2; clone_size: many; d_call: TRBD2; j_call: TRBJ2-4; cdr3_length: 16; cdr3_nt: TGTGCCAGCAGCTTGCCCAGCGGGGCCCACAAAAACATTCAGTACTTC; cdr3_aa: CASSLPSGAHKNIQYF
v_call: TRBV7-9; clone_size: NA; d_call: NA; j_call: TRBJ1-1; cdr3_length: 13; cdr3_nt: TGTGCCAGCAGTCTGGGCAGGAACACTGAAGCTTTCTTT; cdr3_aa: CASSLGRNTEAFF
v_call: TRBV5-1; clone_size: many; d_call: TRBD1; j_call: TRBJ2-3; cdr3_length: 15; cdr3_nt: TGCGCCAGCAGCCCTGGGACAGGGATCACAGATACGCAGTATTTT; cdr3_aa: CASSPGTGITDTQYF
v_call: TRBV27; clone_size: many; d_call: TRBD2; j_call: TRBJ2-5; cdr3_length: 16; cdr3_nt: TGTGCCAGCAGTTTATTCGGGGACTACCCTCAAGAGACCCAGTACTTC; cdr3_aa: CASSLFGDYPQETQYF
v_call: TRBV20-1; clone_size: many; d_call: NA; j_call: TRBJ1-6; cdr3_length: 15; cdr3_nt: TGCAGTGCTAGCCCACCAGACAGGCGAGGGTCACCCCTCCACTTT; cdr3_aa: CSASPPDRRGSPLHF
v_call: TRBV19; clone_size: once; d_call: NA; j_call: TRBJ1-5; cdr3_length: 15; cdr3_nt: TGTGCCAGTAACAGGTTCCCTGGCGGTGATCTGCCCCAGCATTTT; cdr3_aa: CASNRFPGGDLPQHF
v_call: TRBV28; clone_size: many; d_call: NA; j_call: TRBJ2-7; cdr3_length: 14; cdr3_nt: TGTGCCAGCAGCCTGACAGTCTTGGGCTACGAGCAGTACTTC; cdr3_aa: CASSLTVLGYEQYF
v_call: TRBV5-1; clone_size: few; d_call: TRBD2; j_call: TRBJ2-1; cdr3_length: 15; cdr3_nt: TGCGCCAGCAGCTTGGTTAGCGGGAGCAGCTATGAGCAGTTCTTC; cdr3_aa: CASSLVSGSSYEQFF
v_call: TRBV12-3/TRBV12-4; clone_size: many; d_call: TRBD1; j_call: TRBJ1-2; cdr3_length: 13; cdr3_nt: TGTGCCAGCAGTGGTGGACAGGGGCGGCGTTACACCTTC; cdr3_aa: CASSGGQGRRYTF
v_call: TRBV6-2/TRBV6-3; clone_size: NA; d_call: NA; j_call: TRBJ1-1; cdr3_length: 14; cdr3_nt: TGTGCCAGCAGTTACGAGACAAAGACCACTGAAGCTTTCTTT; cdr3_aa: CASSYETKTTEAFF
v_call: TRBV7-9; clone_size: few; d_call: NA; j_call: TRBJ2-1; cdr3_length: 14; cdr3_nt: TGTGCCAGCAGCGTGGGAGGAGCCCTGGGCGAGCAGTTCTTC; cdr3_aa: CASSVGGALGEQFF
v_call: TRBV6-1; clone_size: many; d_call: TRBD1; j_call: TRBJ2-3; cdr3_length: 15; cdr3_nt: TGTGCCAGCAGTGACGGGACAGGGGAAACAGATACGCAGTATTTT; cdr3_aa: CASSDGTGETDTQYF
v_call: TRBV29-1; clone_size: few; d_call: NA; j_call: TRBJ1-2; cdr3_length: 14; cdr3_nt: TGCAGCGTTGAGAGGGAGTCAAACCAATACGGCTACACCTTC; cdr3_aa: CSVERESNQYGYTF
v_call: TRBV20-1; clone_size: NA; d_call: NA; j_call: TRBJ1-1; cdr3_length: 14; cdr3_nt: TGCAGTGCCCCCCGGGGGCTGGGGAACACTGAAGCTTTCTTT; cdr3_aa: CSAPRGLGNTEAFF
v_call: TRBV27; clone_size: NA; d_call: NA; j_call: TRBJ1-4; cdr3_length: 13; cdr3_nt: TGTGCCAGCAGCCGTAGGGAGAATGAAAAACTGTTTTTT; cdr3_aa: CASSRRENEKLFF
v_call: TRBV18; clone_size: many; d_call: NA; j_call: TRBJ2-1; cdr3_length: 15; cdr3_nt: TGTGCCAGCTCACCAGGGGGACTCCACTACAATGAGCAGTTCTTC; cdr3_aa: CASSPGGLHYNEQFF
v_call: TRBV7-2; clone_size: few; d_call: TRBD2; j_call: TRBJ2-3; cdr3_length: 18; cdr3_nt: TGTGCCAGCAGCCGGACTAGCGGGGGGGCAAACCTCGTGGATACGCAGTATTTT; cdr3_aa: CASSRTSGGANLVDTQYF
v_call: TRBV15; clone_size: few; d_call: TRBD1; j_call: TRBJ2-7; cdr3_length: 16; cdr3_nt: TGTGCCACCAGCAGGGACAGGGGCTTTGCCCCCTACGAGCAGTACTTC; cdr3_aa: CATSRDRGFAPYEQYF
v_call: TRBV20-1; clone_size: NA; d_call: NA; j_call: TRBJ1-1; cdr3_length: 13; cdr3_nt: TGCAGTGCTAGGGCCGCTTGGAACACTGAAGCTTTCTTT; cdr3_aa: CSARAAWNTEAFF
v_call: TRBV5-1; clone_size: few; d_call: NA; j_call: TRBJ2-7; cdr3_length: 14; cdr3_nt: TGCGCCAGCCGCCCCGGACTCGCTTCCTACGAGCAGTACTTC; cdr3_aa: CASRPGLASYEQYF
v_call: TRBV7-7; clone_size: many; d_call: NA; j_call: TRBJ2-5; cdr3_length: 14; cdr3_nt: TGTGCCAGCAGCCAAGCGACCCTGCGAGAGACCCAGTACTTC; cdr3_aa: CASSQATLRETQYF
v_call: TRBV2; clone_size: many; d_call: NA; j_call: TRBJ2-2; cdr3_length: 12; cdr3_nt: TGTGCCAGCAGTGGGGACGTCGGGGAGCTGTTTTTT; cdr3_aa: CASSGDVGELFF
v_call: TRBV6-6; clone_size: NA; d_call: TRBD1; j_call: TRBJ2-1; cdr3_length: 14; cdr3_nt: TGTGCCAGCGCCGGGACAGGGTCCTACAATGAGCAGTTCTTC; cdr3_aa: CASAGTGSYNEQFF
v_call: TRBV3-1; clone_size: NA; d_call: TRBD1; j_call: TRBJ2-1; cdr3_length: 14; cdr3_nt: TGTGCCAGCAGCCAAGGACAGGGGAATAGGGAGCAGTTCTTC; cdr3_aa: CASSQGQGNREQFF
v_call: TRBV11-2; clone_size: NA; d_call: NA; j_call: TRBJ2-1; cdr3_length: 12; cdr3_nt: TGTGCCAGCAGCTACAGGGACAATGAGCAGTTCTTC; cdr3_aa: CASSYRDNEQFF
v_call: TRBV3-1; clone_size: few; d_call: NA; j_call: TRBJ2-5; cdr3_length: 12; cdr3_nt: TGTGCCAGCAGCCAACGACGCGGGACCCAGTACTTC; cdr3_aa: CASSQRRGTQYF
v_call: TRBV6-2/TRBV6-3; clone_size: NA; d_call: TRBD1; j_call: TRBJ1-1; cdr3_length: 16; cdr3_nt: TGTGCCAGCAGTCTCGGACAGGTCGGCTTCGGTACTGAAGCTTTCTTT; cdr3_aa: CASSLGQVGFGTEAFF
v_call: TRBV27; clone_size: many; d_call: NA; j_call: TRBJ1-1; cdr3_length: 13; cdr3_nt: TGTGCCACCCAATACAGGGAGAACACTGAAGCTTTCTTT; cdr3_aa: CATQYRENTEAFF
v_call: TRBV29-1; clone_size: many; d_call: NA; j_call: TRBJ1-2; cdr3_length: 14; cdr3_nt: TGCAGCGTTGGGGGTAGAGCTACCAGCTATGGCTACACCTTC; cdr3_aa: CSVGGRATSYGYTF
v_call: TRBV7-2; clone_size: NA; d_call: NA; j_call: TRBJ2-3; cdr3_length: 14; cdr3_nt: TGTGCCAGCAGCAGGACTGATAGCACAGATACGCAGTATTTT; cdr3_aa: CASSRTDSTDTQYF
v_call: TRBV19; clone_size: NA; d_call: NA; j_call: TRBJ1-1; cdr3_length: 14; cdr3_nt: TGTGCCAGTGGGGGCGCGGGTTCAAACACTGAAGCTTTCTTT; cdr3_aa: CASGGAGSNTEAFF
v_call: TRBV29-1; clone_size: many; d_call: NA; j_call: TRBJ2-6; cdr3_length: 15; cdr3_nt: TGCAGCTCTGGGAGCGGTTTCTCTGGGGCCAACGTCCTGACTTTC; cdr3_aa: CSSGSGFSGANVLTF
v_call: TRBV6-2/TRBV6-3; clone_size: many; d_call: NA; j_call: TRBJ1-2; cdr3_length: 14; cdr3_nt: TGTGCCAGCAGAGAAGGGCCCACGCGGGGTGGCTACACCTTC; cdr3_aa: CASREGPTRGGYTF
v_call: TRBV11-2; clone_size: few; d_call: TRBD1; j_call: TRBJ2-7; cdr3_length: 13; cdr3_nt: TGTGCCAGCAGCCGGGACAGGTTCTACGAGCAGTACTTC; cdr3_aa: CASSRDRFYEQYF
v_call: TRBV5-1; clone_size: many; d_call: NA; j_call: TRBJ2-5; cdr3_length: 13; cdr3_nt: TGCGCCAGCAGGGCCGGGGCCGGAGAGACCCAGTACTTC; cdr3_aa: CASRAGAGETQYF
v_call: TRBV7-2; clone_size: few; d_call: NA; j_call: TRBJ1-1; cdr3_length: 14; cdr3_nt: TGTGCCAGCGGAACTCACGGTTTGAACACTGAAGCTTTCTTT; cdr3_aa: CASGTHGLNTEAFF
v_call: TRBV20-1; clone_size: many; d_call: NA; j_call: TRBJ2-3; cdr3_length: 15; cdr3_nt: TGCAGTGCTTCCCCAACAGGGCCCCCGGGGAATACGCAGTTTTTT; cdr3_aa: CSASPTGPPGNTQFF
v_call: TRBV3-1; clone_size: NA; d_call: NA; j_call: TRBJ2-1; cdr3_length: 17; cdr3_nt: TGTGCCAGCAGCCAAGTCTATGACTGGGGCCGCTACAATGAGCAGTTCTTC; cdr3_aa: CASSQVYDWGRYNEQFF
v_call: TRBV4-2; clone_size: many; d_call: NA; j_call: TRBJ2-3; cdr3_length: 15; cdr3_nt: TGTGCCAGCAGCCAAGCCGGAGAGGGCACAGATACGCAGTATTTT; cdr3_aa: CASSQAGEGTDTQYF
v_call: TRBV9; clone_size: few; d_call: NA; j_call: TRBJ1-5; cdr3_length: 15; cdr3_nt: TGTGCCAGCAGCGTAGGGCAGTCTAGCAATCAGCCCCAGCATTTT; cdr3_aa: CASSVGQSSNQPQHF
v_call: TRBV18; clone_size: many; d_call: TRBD1; j_call: TRBJ1-6; cdr3_length: 15; cdr3_nt: TGTGCCAGCTCACCCTCGGACAGGGCCTATTCACCCCTCCACTTT; cdr3_aa: CASSPSDRAYSPLHF
v_call: TRBV20-1; clone_size: few; d_call: TRBD2; j_call: TRBJ2-3; cdr3_length: 15; cdr3_nt: TGCAGTGCTTCAAGACTAGCGGGGGGGACAGATACGCAGTATTTT; cdr3_aa: CSASRLAGGTDTQYF
v_call: TRBV7-2; clone_size: many; d_call: NA; j_call: TRBJ1-6; cdr3_length: 15; cdr3_nt: TGTGCCAGCAGCGTCAGACAGCCTTATAATTCACCCCTCCACTTT; cdr3_aa: CASSVRQPYNSPLHF
v_call: TRBV2; clone_size: many; d_call: NA; j_call: TRBJ1-1; cdr3_length: 13; cdr3_nt: TGTGCCAGCAGTGAAGAGAGAAACACTGAAGCTTTCTTT; cdr3_aa: CASSEERNTEAFF
v_call: TRBV12-3/TRBV12-4; clone_size: NA; d_call: NA; j_call: TRBJ1-1; cdr3_length: 13; cdr3_nt: TGTGCCAGCAACCGACAGCAGAACACTGAAGCTTTCTTT; cdr3_aa: CASNRQQNTEAFF
v_call: TRBV7-9; clone_size: NA; d_call: TRBD1; j_call: TRBJ1-2; cdr3_length: 14; cdr3_nt: TGTGCCAGCAGCTTAGAGACAGGGGGCGAAGGCTACACCTTC; cdr3_aa: CASSLETGGEGYTF